The source of this T cell receptor (beta chain) is a study of cytomegalovirus exposure and HLA in healthy donors. V lost 5 bases, J lost 10 bases, and 18 bases stayed unmatched. Germline V gives CDR1 SGHVS, CDR2 FQNEAQ. The CDR3 sequence is 17 residues long. The PCR contained 60 Vbeta and 13 Jbeta primers. Clones were sequenced by immunoSEQ multiplex PCR, and TCRdb holds only the in-frame ones, with some missing. The sample yields about 190,000 clones, about 90% seen once. This sequence originates from a boy younger than 10 in good health and CMV-seronegative. The chain couples TRBV7-8 to TRBJ2-1; TRBD2 matches at 9 bases. Sequenced sample: PBMCs. The CDR3 bases are TGTGCCAGCAGCCGCGCGGGGGGGGGCCCGGGTAATAGAGAGCAGTTCTTC. This sequence encodes CASSRAGGGPGNREQFF.